This T cell receptor (beta chain) was observed in a study of cytomegalovirus exposure and HLA in healthy donors. Study results and caveats: It was confirmed in vitro that a few of the CMV-associated chains were specific for CMV antigens. Most TCR sequences were uncommon, yet certain public TCRs appeared in many donors.

On this clone itself: Its matching antigen is unknown.

Profiling relied on immunoSEQ multiplex PCR, and the TCRdb table lists in-frame clones only, not all of them. The table has some 180,000 clones, roughly 77% seen once. This CDR3 comprises 15 residues. Germline CDR1 SGHDN, CDR2 FVKESK. The ends lost 3 bases at V and 4 bases at J; junction bases unmatched: 6. The chain carries TRBV14 and TRBJ2-1; 7 bases map to TRBD2. This sequence originates from a woman in her twenties or thirties in good health and CMV-seronegative. The specimen sequenced was PBMCs. The CDR3 bases are TGTGCCAGCAGCCAGAAGCGGGGACCATACAATGAGCAGTTCTTC. Residues: CASSQKRGPYNEQFF.